Shown below are 10 T cell receptor beta chains from a single sample sequenced in a study of blood T cells in healthy people across ages. Primers used in a second PCR of about 7 to 12 cycles were a sample-barcoded 5' primer and a J-beta primer mix. Each CDR3 protein gets one entry after TCRdb re-called the 5' RACE reads with MiXCR. The sample has about 1,500,000 distinct CDR3 sequences; over 25% are singletons. The sequenced sample consisted of blood. The receptors shown here come from a young woman in good health.

This chain joins TRBV20-1 and TRBJ2-1, with a weak D call TRBD2 (6 bases). Deletions cut 5 bases from V and 0 bases from J, with 17 bases between. The germline CDR1 and CDR2 sequences are DFQATT and SNEGSKA (reference sequence). The CDR3 consists of 16 residues. The CDR3 DNA sequence: TGCAGTGCTCCAGTAGCGGAGGGTCTCTCCTACAATGAGCAGTTCTTC. This encodes CSAPVAEGLSYNEQFF.

In DNA, the CDR3 is TGTGCCAGCTCATCTCGACAGGGGGCGGATGAGCAGTTCTTC. Its translation is CASSSRQGADEQFF. The V gene is TRBV18, the J gene TRBJ2-1, with TRBD1 identical over 10 bases. Per germline, CDR1 KGHSH and CDR2 LQKENI. The length of the CDR3 is 14 residues. The junction had 6 bases not matched to a gene; V was cut back by 5 bases and J by 8 bases.

This clonotype has ten or more counts. A junction boundary mismatches the germline segment, possibly from a read error. This sequence joins TRBV5-1 and TRBJ2-3; D is uncertain. The CDR3 length is 14 residues. Germline V gives CDR1 SGHRS, CDR2 YFSETQ. CDR3 coding DNA: TGTGCCAGCAGCTTGGGCGGTTACACAGATACGCAGTATTTT. Translation gives CASSLGGYTDTQYF.

This clonotype was seen repeatedly, ten times or more. This chain joins TRBV6-6 and TRBJ2-1; TRBD1 might be the D (6 bases). The V and J ends lost 7 bases and 9 bases respectively, with 10 bases between them. This CDR3 contains 11 residues. Germline loops: CDR1 MNHNY, CDR2 SVGAGI (reference sequence). The CDR3 nucleotides are TGTGCCAGCAAACAGGGTGGTGAGCAGTTCTTC. It yields the protein CASKQGGEQFF.

This clonotype was detected many times. J is TRBJ1-2 and V is TRBV9; D not certain. Trimming left V 3 bases short and J 11 bases short, with 8 bases between. The CDR3 consists of 10 residues. Germline V gene lookup returns CDR1 SGDLS and CDR2 YYNGEE. The CDR3: CASSGSGYTF. The CDR3 region has the DNA TGTGCCAGCAGCGGCAGCGGTTACACCTTC.

This clonotype has more than one count but fewer than ten. The CDR3 protein is CANTGHLRGNEQFF. The CDR3, as DNA: TGTGCCAACACGGGACATTTAAGGGGGAATGAGCAGTTCTTC. V usage is TRBV7-9 and J usage is TRBJ2-1, with TRBD1 as a possible D gene (6 bases). The CDR3 loop spans 14 amino acids. Germline CDR1 and CDR2: SEHNR and FQNEAQ (reference sequence). V lost 10 bases to trimming and J lost 7 bases, with 20 bases between them.

The chain links TRBV18 to TRBJ2-7; D is possibly TRBD1 or TRBD2 (6 bases each). Germline loops: CDR1 KGHSH, CDR2 LQKENI. The CDR3 sequence is 15 residues long. Trimming left V 3 bases short and J 4 bases short, with 16 bases between. The CDR3 nucleotides read TGTGCCAGCTCACCCTCGACGGGGGCTAAATACGAGCAGTACTTC. This codes for CASSPSTGAKYEQYF.

CDR3 region: CASSPFSGLGEQFF. CDR3 coding DNA: TGTGCCAGCAGTCCGTTCTCGGGACTCGGGGAGCAGTTCTTC. The J gene is TRBJ2-1, the V gene TRBV2; D possibly corresponds to TRBD2 (6 bases). Trimming stripped 5 bases from V and 10 bases from J, with 18 bases between. The CDR3 is 14 residues long. Per germline, CDR1 SNHLY and CDR2 FYNNEI. The full variable domain, in which reference TRBV2 and TRBJ2-1 provide the parts outside the CDR3, is EPEVTQTPSHQVTQMGQEVILRCVPISNHLYFYWYRQILGQKVEFLVSFYNNEISEKSEIFDDQFSVERPDGSNFTLKIRSTKLEDSAMYFCASSPFSGLGEQFFGPGTRLTVL.

This clonotype appeared a few times. The J gene is TRBJ2-4, the V gene TRBV9, with D uncertain. The germline V gene encodes CDR1 SGDLS and CDR2 YYNGEE. Trimming took 3 bases from V and 0 from J, leaving 13 bases between them. The CDR3 consists of 16 residues. The CDR3 coding sequence is TGTGCCAGCAGCGCCACATACCTACTAGCCAAAAACATTCAGTACTTC. This encodes CASSATYLLAKNIQYF.

This rearrangement joins TRBV5-1 to TRBJ2-7; 9 bases agree with TRBD2. This CDR3 region has 15 residues. The V gene's germline CDR1 is SGHRS and CDR2 YFSETQ. Trimming took 4 bases from V and 1 from J; bases not matched to a gene: 6. CDR3 DNA sequence: TGCGCCAGCAGCCCGACCCTAGCGGGATCCTACGAGCAGTACTTC. Its protein is CASSPTLAGSYEQYF.